This T cell receptor (beta chain) was profiled in a study of cytomegalovirus exposure and HLA in healthy donors. Looking at the study overall: Caucasian-associated ancestry cluster membership applied to 75% to 85% of several hundred genotyped donors.

Vbeta (60) and Jbeta (13) primers were used in the PCR. Some clones are missing from TCRdb's copy, which holds only in-frame ones; the method was immunoSEQ multiplex PCR. The data show about 150,000 clones, roughly four fifths seen once. A single count supports this clone. Its antigen remains unidentified. The V end was cut by 9 bases, the J end by 2 bases, with 14 bases between. Germline-derived CDR1 and CDR2 are SGHAT and FQNNGV. This CDR3 region has 13 residues. Regarding the study as a whole: In a later analysis, TCR association rates varied by HLA locus: DRB1 most, HLA-C fewest. Researchers counted 164 TCR beta chains as cytomegalovirus-associated.

Each donor's status was that of a healthy bone marrow donor. The source material was PBMCs. V gene TRBV11-2 combines with J gene TRBJ2-7, with TRBD2 as a possible D gene (6 bases). The sequence was obtained from a man aged 35 to 55 in good health and CMV-seronegative. DNA for the CDR3: TGTGCCAGTGCTTTAGGAGGGCCCTACGAGCAGTACGTC. This translates into CASALGGPYEQYV.